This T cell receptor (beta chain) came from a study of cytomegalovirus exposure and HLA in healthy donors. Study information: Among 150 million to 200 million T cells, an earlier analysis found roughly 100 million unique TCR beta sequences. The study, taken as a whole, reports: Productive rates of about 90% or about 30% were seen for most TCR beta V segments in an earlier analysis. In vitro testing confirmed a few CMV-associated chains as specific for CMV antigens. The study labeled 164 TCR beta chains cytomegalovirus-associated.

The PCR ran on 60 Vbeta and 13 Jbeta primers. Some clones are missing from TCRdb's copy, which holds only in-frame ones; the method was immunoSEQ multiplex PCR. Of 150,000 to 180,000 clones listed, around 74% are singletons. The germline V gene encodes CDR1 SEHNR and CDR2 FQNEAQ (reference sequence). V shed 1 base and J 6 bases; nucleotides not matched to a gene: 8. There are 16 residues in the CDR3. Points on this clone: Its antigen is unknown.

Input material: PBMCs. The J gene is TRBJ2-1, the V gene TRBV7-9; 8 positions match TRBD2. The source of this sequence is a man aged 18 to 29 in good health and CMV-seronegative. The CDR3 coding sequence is TGTGCCAGCAGCTTAGGGGCTAGCGGGTTTAGCAATGAGCAGTTCTTC. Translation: CASSLGASGFSNEQFF.